What follows describes a single T cell receptor beta chain. Its specificity is not known. Using its own MiXCR run on the RT-PCR reads, TCRdb lists one record per CDR3 protein. The table lists roughly 2,000 distinct CDR3 sequences, around 83% of them singletons. These data originate in a study of yellow fever vaccine responses in identical twins. Study findings and constraints: The authors reported partly convergent, partly personalized vaccine responses in identical twins.

Germline lookup yields CDR1 SGDLS and CDR2 YYNGEE. The J segment lost 0 bases and the V segment lost 0 bases, leaving 2 bases of the junction unmatched. The CDR3 totals 15 residues. This chain uses TRBV9 with TRBJ2-7; 8 bases map to TRBD1. Material: T cells from blood (PBMCs), unsorted or a sorted subset (not recorded which), obtained before or after yellow fever vaccination (not recorded which). This receptor was identified in a woman between 18 and 29 years old who received the yellow fever vaccine. The CDR3 nucleotides are TGTGCCAGCAGCGTAGGGGACAGGAGCTCCTACGAGCAGTACTTC. Protein product: CASSVGDRSSYEQYF. Drawing the rest from reference TRBV9 and TRBJ2-7, the complete variable domain is DSGVTQTPKHLITATGQRVTLRCSPRSGDLSVYWYQQSLDQGLQFLIQYYNGEERAKGNILERFSAQQFPDLHSELNLSSLELGDSALYFCASSVGDRSSYEQYFGPGTRLTVT.